This T cell receptor beta chain emerged from a study of cytomegalovirus exposure and HLA in healthy donors (TCRdb year 2017). At the level of the whole study: The 700 or so repertoires of the first cohort and the approximately 130 validation repertoires were produced on the same platform, according to a later analysis. The study aimed to test whether cataloging public T cell receptors could reveal signatures of past pathogen exposure. Along with the roughly 610-subject first cohort, a separate validation cohort of approximately 110 different subjects was used. To predict cytomegalovirus infection status, the study combined high-throughput TCR immunosequencing, statistical association of individual TCRs with disease status, and machine learning.

The investigation overall reported the following: The authors suggested that the approach could potentially be extended to other disease states and immunological phenotypes. In vitro tests confirmed that a few of the cytomegalovirus-associated TCR beta chains recognize cytomegalovirus antigens. Of the cluster scores, roughly 93% were above 0 in a later analysis, which found that TCRs clustered in the first cohort also tended to co-occur in the 120 or so validation repertoires. Most TCR sequences were observed very rarely across donors, whereas some public TCRs were present in many individuals. A later analysis lacked HLA typing for the validation cohort, so it scored co-occurrence in that cohort across all 120 repertoires. The classifier was reported to diagnose cytomegalovirus status with high specificity and sensitivity in both the original and validation cohorts. In the study, some 180 TCR beta chains were listed as associated with cytomegalovirus.

Libraries were prepared through the immunoSEQ multiplex PCR assay. Regarding the original processing steps: A statistical classification framework was built for diagnosing cytomegalovirus status from the catalog of TCR beta chain sequences. This is the immuneACCESS table as TCRdb keeps it, with only in-frame sequences that have V and J called. A part of the clones is gone; compared with another copy, unresolved V genes explain less than half, and the rest is unexplained. That table supplies the V and J calls and clone size; D and trimming were determined from the DNA. This sample is represented by more than 95,000 clones; 86% of them were singletons. The ten largest make up around 5.1% of the sample. Including cysteine and phenylalanine, the CDR3 has 13 amino acids. This entry keeps only the CDR3 DNA: 39 bases, framed from base 1. CDR1 is given as MNHNS and CDR2 as SASEGT, both from the germline V gene.

Worth noting for this clone: What antigen it recognizes has not been identified. The junction departs from the called germline gene at one end, perhaps through a read error.

The donors were included in the validation cohort of 120 subjects, a group kept apart from the roughly 670-subject first cohort. The chain employs TRBV6-1 and TRBJ1-4, with TRBD1 as a weak D call on 5 bases. The sequenced sample consisted of PBMCs. This TCR came from a man aged 18 to 29 in good health and CMV-seronegative. At the DNA level, the sequence is TGTGCCAGCAGTGATATCCAGGGTCGACCATTCAACTTT. Its coded protein is CASSDIQGRPFNF.